This T cell receptor (beta chain) came from a study of blood T cell repertoires in COVID-19. Germline CDR1 is KGHSH and CDR2 is LQKENI. The CDR3 length is 12 residues. V was shortened by 0 bases and J by 5 bases, with 4 bases between the two germline ends. Sequencing used immunoSEQ multiplex PCR; TCRdb keeps in-frame clones, though not all of them. This table has 350,000 to 400,000 clones, more than 70% appearing once. This TCR was sampled from a woman between 25 and 40 years old with COVID-19, enrolled during active disease. The V call is TRBV18, the J call TRBJ2-5; unclear D gene. The sample taken for sequencing was peripheral blood. CDR3 amino acids: CASSPPGETQYF. The CDR3 bases are TGTGCCAGCTCACCACCCGGGGAGACCCAGTACTTC.